This T cell receptor (beta chain) was found in a study of CD8+ T cells in alopecia areata. In its sample, this clone was seen once. What it binds is not known. Following RNA extraction, reverse transcription yielded cDNA that acted as the sequencing template. Assay: immunoSEQ multiplex PCR; the TCRdb copy retains only in-frame clones and omits some. The data hold 150,000 to 200,000 clones, with about three fifths observed a single time. This CDR3 comprises 16 residues. V shed 7 bases, J shed 7 bases, and the junction held 13 bases outside the gene matches. The germline CDR1 and CDR2 sequences are WSHSY and SAAADI. General study findings and limits: Compared with mice, patients displayed less clear TCR sharing, possibly for HLA-related reasons. Normal skin's resident alphabeta T cells are sequenced alongside lesional scalp T cells. Lesional scalp displayed greater clonality than normal scalp, most notably in alopecia totalis/universalis.

Starting from PBMCs, sorting isolated CD4+ and CD8+ T cells. V usage is TRBV10-2 and J usage is TRBJ2-2; 9 nucleotides match TRBD1. This clonotype was sampled from a human donor in good health. The sequenced material came from CD4+ T cells sorted from blood. The CDR3 is CASIRDRAIWGGELFF. The CDR3 DNA reads TGCGCCAGCATTAGGGACAGGGCGATCTGGGGCGGGGAGCTGTTTTTT.